This T cell receptor (beta chain) was sequenced during a study of chemoradiotherapy in HPV16-positive cancers. Study background: Functional T-cell assays on a couple of HPV16-positive patients' cells defined candidate HPV-specific clones and common TCR motifs.

Sequencing used immunoSEQ multiplex PCR; TCRdb keeps in-frame clones, though not all of them. The sample gives approximately 12,000 clones, roughly 73% of which show up once; 0.75% to 1% is in the top ten. Study-wide results and caveats: During treatment, candidate HPV-specific clones and E7-related motifs expanded in tumor. In HPV16-positive patients, HPV-responsive T-cell expansion tracked better recurrence-free survival.

In the case of this clone: Antigen specificity is unknown.

CDR1 is SGHTA and CDR2 is FQGNSA in the germline V gene. CDR3 length equals 16 residues. The trim removed 0 bases at V and 10 bases at J, leaving 8 bases unmatched. Sampling took place from a patient who underwent chemoradiotherapy. The chain joins TRBV7-2 to TRBJ2-1; 11 bases fit TRBD2. This TCR was sampled from a human donor with HPV-associated anogenital cancer. CDR3 loop: CASSLASGTSGSEQFF. CDR3 bases: TGTGCCAGCAGCTTAGCCTCCGGGACTAGCGGTTCCGAGCAGTTCTTC.